This entry features one T cell receptor beta chain sequence. The antigen remains unidentified. This specimen comes from a study of Ad26.COV2.S vaccination and SARS-CoV-2 variants. Regarding the study as a whole: Analyses that measured TCR breadth and depth may have underestimated total T cell responses. Vaccine and placebo recipients had similar non-spike TCR breadth. Those who received the vaccine showed greater spike-specific TCR breadth than those given placebo. Reportedly, spike-specific CD8+ and CD4+ T cell responses achieved substantial breadth once vaccination had taken place.

V was shortened by 0 bases and J by 5 bases, with 13 bases between the two germline ends. Germline CDR1 MGHRA, CDR2 YSYEKL. This CDR3 is 15 amino acids long. This table comes from immunoSEQ multiplex PCR, and its TCRdb copy is limited to in-frame clones, with some not included. The sample includes hundreds of thousands of clones, around 87% seen only once; the top ten take around 3.6%. Noted treatment: 15 to 20 received Ad26.COV2.S at low or high dose, single or two shots; several received placebo; per-sample allocation not given. The samples date from day 63 after the first vaccine or placebo injection.

The rearrangement links TRBV4-1 to TRBJ1-1; maybe TRBD1 (5 bases). This sample comprised peripheral blood, obtained in a trial of Ad26.COV2.S vaccine versus placebo. The TCR sequence derives from a person aged 18-65 years who received the Ad26.COV2.S COVID-19 vaccine or a placebo. In DNA form, the CDR3 reads TGCGCCAGCAGCCAAGATGGGGGGACCGGGACTGAAGCTTTCTTT. Translating gives CASSQDGGTGTEAFF.